The clone carrying this T cell receptor (beta chain) was recorded once. Its antigen is currently unknown. This CDR3 is 15 amino acids long. In germline, CDR1 is MNHNY, CDR2 SVGAGI (reference sequence). Trimming took 3 bases from V and 4 from J, leaving 12 bases between them. The PCR used 60 Vbeta and 13 Jbeta primers. Only in-frame clones appear in the TCRdb table, and some are missing; sequencing was by immunoSEQ multiplex PCR. This table has some 130,000 clones, 80% appearing once. This specimen comes from a study of cytomegalovirus exposure and HLA in healthy donors. Study-wide results and limits: Cytomegalovirus association was listed for under 200 TCR beta chains. Immune exposure information comprised only CMV serostatus. The majority of CMV-associated TCR beta chains were reported as apparently HLA-restricted in a later analysis.

What was sequenced was PBMCs. This clonotype originated in a man younger than 45 in good health. The genes are TRBV6-6 and TRBJ2-2; tentative D call: TRBD1 (5 bases). CDR3 residues: CASSYARVGTGELFF. CDR3 in DNA: TGTGCCAGCAGTTATGCCAGGGTAGGCACCGGGGAGCTGTTTTTT.